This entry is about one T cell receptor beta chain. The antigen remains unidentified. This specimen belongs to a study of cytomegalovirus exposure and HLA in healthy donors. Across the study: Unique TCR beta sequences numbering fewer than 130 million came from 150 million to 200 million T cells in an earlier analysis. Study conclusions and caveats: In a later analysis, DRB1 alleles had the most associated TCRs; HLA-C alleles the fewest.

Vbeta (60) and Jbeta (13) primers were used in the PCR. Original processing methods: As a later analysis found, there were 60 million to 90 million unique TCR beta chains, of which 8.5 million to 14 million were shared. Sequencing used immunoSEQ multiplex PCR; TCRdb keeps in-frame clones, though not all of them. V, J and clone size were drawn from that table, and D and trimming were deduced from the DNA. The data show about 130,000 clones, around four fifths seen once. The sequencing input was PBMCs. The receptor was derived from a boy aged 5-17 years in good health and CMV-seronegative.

This chain's CDR3 is CASRGTGSYEQYF. CDR3 nucleotides: TGTGCCAGCAGGGGGACAGGGTCCTACGAGCAGTACTTC. This chain connects TRBV27 to TRBJ2-7; 9 bases map to TRBD1. This CDR3 contains 13 residues. The junction had 1 base not matched to a gene; V was cut back by 6 bases and J by 1 base. Germline V lookup: CDR1 MNHEY, CDR2 SMNVEV (reference sequence).